Presented here are 22 T cell receptor beta chains from one specimen sequenced in a study of chemoradiotherapy in HPV16-positive cancers. Generated by immunoSEQ multiplex PCR, the TCRdb table keeps only in-frame clones and is missing some. This sample yields approximately 35,000 clones, of which about four fifths are seen a single time; approximately 4.2% belongs to the top ten. The source material was blood, sampled from a patient who underwent chemoradiotherapy. The receptors derive from a human donor with HPV-associated anogenital cancer.

The chain has TRBV19 and TRBJ2-3; tentative D call: TRBD1 (5 bases). The CDR3 spans 14 residues. V was shortened by 8 bases and J by 8 bases, with 20 bases between the two germline ends. Germline CDR1 and CDR2: LNHDA and SQIVND (reference sequence). The CDR3 region has the DNA TGTGCCAGTGGGCAGGGTAAGGCTACCCGTACGCAGTATTTT. Its protein is CASGQGKATRTQYF.

With respect to this clone: This CDR3 is also generated by other DNA sequences in the sample. This sequence joins TRBV7-9 and TRBJ2-7, with D possibly being TRBD1 (5 bases). Germline V CDR1 and CDR2: SEHNR, FQNEAQ (reference sequence). CDR3 size: 16 residues. V lost 4 bases and J 2 bases, leaving 18 bases between the germline ends. DNA of the CDR3: TGTGCCAGCAGCTACCAGGGCACCTTGCTTACCTACGAGCAGTACTTC. This gives the protein CASSYQGTLLTYEQYF. The full variable domain, its missing parts supplied by reference TRBV7-9 and TRBJ2-7, is DTGVSQNPRHKITKRGQNVTFRCDPISEHNRLYWYRQTLGQGPEFLTYFQNEAQLEKSRLLSDRFSAERPKGSFSTLEIQRTEQGDSAMYLCASSYQGTLLTYEQYFGPGTRLTVT.

The rearrangement joins TRBV27 to TRBJ1-6, with D possibly TRBD1 on 5 matching bases. The germline V and J ends were trimmed by 7 bases and 0 bases, with 10 bases remaining between them. The CDR3 spans 15 residues. Germline-derived CDR1 and CDR2 are MNHEY and SMNVEV (reference sequence). The DNA for the CDR3 is TGTGCCAGCAAGGGGCTGAGCTCCTATAATTCACCCCTCCACTTT. Amino acids: CASKGLSSYNSPLHF.

The chain links TRBV29-1 to TRBJ2-5; no clear D. CDR1 SQVTM and CDR2 ANQGSEA come from the germline V gene. Trimming shortened V by 3 bases and J by 5 bases, and 16 bases separated the two germline ends. This CDR3 contains 14 residues. The CDR3 DNA sequence: TGCAGCGTTGATCTACCTATCTCATCGGAGACCCAGTACTTC. Protein: CSVDLPISSETQYF.

This rearrangement joins TRBV10-3 to TRBJ1-5, with D possibly TRBD1 on 5 matching bases. Germline CDR1 ENHRY, CDR2 SYGVKD. V lost 6 bases, J lost 4 bases, and 19 bases lay in between. This CDR3 is built from 16 residues. The CDR3 nucleotides are TGTGCCATCAGCGAAGCAGGGTCGCTGGGAAATCAGCCCCAGCATTTT. This sequence encodes CAISEAGSLGNQPQHF.

This clone has a handful of counts. The chain carries TRBV9 and TRBJ1-1; D perhaps matches TRBD1 (5 bases). The CDR3 length is 14 residues. Germline CDR1 SGDLS, CDR2 YYNGEE. V lost 4 bases and J 7 bases, leaving 17 bases between the germline ends. The CDR3 coding sequence is TGTGCCAGCAGCCCCCGGGGACGGTCGGGTGAAGCTTTCTTT. This encodes CASSPRGRSGEAFF.

The sample holds a few counts of this clone. This chain links TRBV4-2 with TRBJ1-1; the D is unclear. V lost 0 bases and J lost 1, with 9 bases in between. CDR3 length: 15 residues. Germline-derived CDR1 and CDR2 are LGHNA and YNFKEQ. DNA of the CDR3: TGTGCCAGCAGCCAAGATATGGGCAAGAACACTGAAGCTTTCTTT. Translation gives CASSQDMGKNTEAFF.

J is TRBJ1-5 and V is TRBV18; 9 nucleotides line up with TRBD1. Germline V gives CDR1 KGHSH, CDR2 LQKENI. This CDR3 contains 15 residues. The V segment lost 6 bases and the J segment 6 bases; nucleotides outside the gene matches: 9. The CDR3: CASSLSGQGVQPQHF. CDR3 DNA: TGTGCCAGCTCGCTATCGGGACAGGGTGTTCAGCCCCAGCATTTT. Supplemented by reference TRBV18 and TRBJ1-5, the full variable domain reads NAGVMQNPRHLVRRRGQEARLRCSPMKGHSHVYWYRQLPEEGLKFMVYLQKENIIDESGMPKERFSAEFPKEGPSILRIQQVVRGDSAAYFCASSLSGQGVQPQHFGDGTRLSIL.

The chain employs TRBV27 and TRBJ1-3, with D possibly being TRBD1 (5 bases). The CDR3 extends over 15 amino acids. The germline V gene has CDR1 MNHEY and CDR2 SMNVEV (reference sequence). The germline V and J ends were trimmed by 5 bases and 0 bases, with 11 bases remaining between them. The CDR3 nucleotides are TGTGCCAGCAGTGGGGACGGAAACTCTGGAAACACCATATATTTT. Protein: CASSGDGNSGNTIYF.

The sample holds a few counts of this clone. The genes are TRBV5-1 and TRBJ2-1; the D call may be TRBD1 or TRBD2 (5 bases each). The CDR3 is 13 amino acids. V was trimmed by 3 bases and J by 8 bases, leaving 12 bases between them. The germline V gene encodes CDR1 SGHRS and CDR2 YFSETQ. The CDR3 sequence is CASSWDGTHEQFF. CDR3 nucleotides: TGCGCCAGCAGCTGGGACGGGACCCATGAGCAGTTCTTC.

The chain couples TRBV7-3 to TRBJ2-5; D ambiguous. The V and J ends lost 5 bases and 3 bases respectively, with 10 bases between them. The CDR3 has 13 amino acids. Germline V lookup: CDR1 SGHTA, CDR2 FQGTGA. CDR3 DNA: TGTGCCAGCAGCCCCTACCAAGAAGAGACCCAGTACTTC. Translated, it gives CASSPYQEETQYF.

This chain joins TRBV5-1 and TRBJ2-3; 8 bases align to TRBD1. The germline V gene encodes CDR1 SGHRS and CDR2 YFSETQ. CDR3 length: 15 amino acids. Losses at the gene ends were 6 bases for V and 2 bases for J; bases not matched to a gene: 8. CDR3 loop: CASTMTGAPTDTQYF. CDR3 sequence (DNA): TGCGCCAGCACTATGACAGGGGCGCCCACAGATACGCAGTATTTT. Using reference TRBV5-1 and TRBJ2-3 for the parts outside the CDR3, the full variable domain is KAGVTQTPRYLIKTRGQQVTLSCSPISGHRSVSWYQQTPGQGLQFLFEYFSETQRNKGNFPGRFSGRQFSNSRSEMNVSTLELGDSALYLCASTMTGAPTDTQYFGPGTRLTVL.

The rearrangement joins TRBV7-6 to TRBJ1-3; no reliable D call. The germline gives CDR1 SGHVS, CDR2 FNYEAQ. The V and J ends lost 3 bases and 1 base respectively, with 7 bases between them. CDR3 length: 14 amino acids. Here the CDR3 reads CASSFLGSGNTIYF. CDR3 DNA sequence: TGTGCCAGCAGCTTTTTGGGTTCTGGAAACACCATATATTTT.

The J gene is TRBJ1-1, the V gene TRBV5-1; TRBD1 might be the D (5 bases). The germline V and J ends were trimmed by 2 bases and 2 bases, with 13 bases remaining between them. The V gene's germline CDR1 is SGHRS and CDR2 YFSETQ. The CDR3 runs to 15 residues. The CDR3 region has the DNA TGCGCCAGCAGCTTCGTAAAGGGGACCAACACTGAAGCTTTCTTT. Translating gives CASSFVKGTNTEAFF. The variable domain in full, with the rest retrieved from reference TRBV5-1 and TRBJ1-1, is KAGVTQTPRYLIKTRGQQVTLSCSPISGHRSVSWYQQTPGQGLQFLFEYFSETQRNKGNFPGRFSGRQFSNSRSEMNVSTLELGDSALYLCASSFVKGTNTEAFFGQGTRLTVV.

The chain is built from TRBV4-1 and TRBJ1-1; D is perhaps TRBD1 (5 bases). The germline V gene has CDR1 MGHRA and CDR2 YSYEKL. V lost 1 base and J 8 bases, leaving 11 bases between the germline ends. This CDR3 has 13 amino acids. CDR3 coding DNA: TGCGCCAGCAGCCAAGTTCAGGGACCCGAAGCTTTCTTT. As protein: CASSQVQGPEAFF.

This chain joins TRBV7-3 and TRBJ2-3, with D perhaps matching TRBD1 (7 bases). Looked up from germline, CDR1 is SGHTA and CDR2 is FQGTGA. CDR3 length: 17 residues. V was trimmed by 1 base and J by 3 bases, leaving 17 bases between them. In DNA, the CDR3 is TGTGCCAGCAGCTTAAGAGGGGGCAGGGGGGCGACAGATACGCAGTATTTT. Translating gives CASSLRGGRGATDTQYF.

The chain links TRBV18 to TRBJ2-1; D gene ambiguous. Germline CDR1 and CDR2: KGHSH and LQKENI. This CDR3 is 12 amino acids long. Trimming cost V 5 bases and J 7 bases, with 9 bases left between them. Here the CDR3 reads CASSWGKNEQFF. For the CDR3, the DNA is TGTGCCAGCTCATGGGGTAAAAATGAGCAGTTCTTC.

The J gene is TRBJ2-3, the V gene TRBV11-2; 12 bases fit TRBD2. Germline V gene lookup returns CDR1 SGHAT and CDR2 FQNNGV. CDR3 length equals 18 residues. Trimming took 3 bases from V and 1 from J; bases not matched to a gene: 8. The CDR3 loop is CASSFKLAGGRGTDTQYF. The CDR3 DNA follows: TGTGCCAGCAGCTTCAAGCTAGCGGGGGGGCGGGGCACAGATACGCAGTATTTT.

This clone appeared once. The chain links TRBV6-5 to TRBJ2-7, with 10 nucleotides matching TRBD1. V dropped 6 bases and J dropped 0; count of bases not matched to a gene: 5. Germline CDR1 MNHEY, CDR2 SVGAGI. CDR3 length: 15 residues. In nucleotides, the CDR3 is TGTGCCAGCAGCCAAGACAGGGGGCGCTCCTACGAGCAGTACTTC. Translation gives CASSQDRGRSYEQYF.

The chain couples TRBV25-1 to TRBJ2-2, with TRBD2 identical over 10 bases. V lost 6 bases, J lost 4 bases, and 5 bases stayed unmatched. The CDR3 runs to 15 residues. Germline V gene data show CDR1 as MGHDK and CDR2 as SYGVNS. The CDR3 loop is CASSLSGGPTGELFF. The CDR3 nucleotides are TGTGCCAGCAGCCTTAGCGGGGGGCCCACCGGGGAGCTGTTTTTT.

The chain joins TRBV7-3 to TRBJ2-7; 10 nucleotides match TRBD2. The CDR3 is 14 residues long. Trimming took 5 bases from V and 0 from J; bases not matched to a gene: 1. The germline CDR1 and CDR2 sequences are SGHTA and FQGTGA. The CDR3 DNA reads as TGTGCCAGCAGCCCTAGCGGGAGCTCCTACGAGCAGTACTTC. This sequence encodes CASSPSGSSYEQYF.

This clone was seen only a few times. This chain connects TRBV21-1 to TRBJ2-7; no DNA check was done on the table's D call, TRBD1. TRBV21-1 is assigned pseudogene status. The CDR3 has 13 amino acids. The CDR3 reads CASSKVAPYEQYF. Written as DNA, the CDR3 is TGTGCCAGCAGCAAAGTGGCCCCCTACGAGCAGTACTTC.